Below, 30 T cell receptor beta chains from the same sample are listed, as sequenced in a study of shared clonotypes between healthy human individuals. Generated by immunoSEQ multiplex PCR, the TCRdb table keeps only in-frame clones and is missing some. The sample has roughly 1,500,000 clones, approximately 98.5% seen once. The sequenced material came from naive CD4+ T cells sorted from blood. Subset denoted: CD45RA+ positively selected. These receptors were taken from a man aged 25-45 years in good health.

On this clone itself: The junction shows a germline mismatch at one end, possibly a read error. This chain connects TRBV5-6 to TRBJ2-1; no firm D call. Germline CDR1 SGHDT, CDR2 YYEEEE. CDR3 length: 14 residues. CDR3: CASSSKSSFNEQFF. CDR3 DNA sequence: TGTGCCAGCAGCTCAAAGAGCTCCTTCAATGAGCAGTTCTTC.

The chain uses TRBV10-3 and TRBJ2-1; unclear D gene. From germline, CDR1 is ENHRY and CDR2 SYGVKD. V was cut by 4 bases and J by 2 bases, with 15 bases left in between. The length of the CDR3 is 16 residues. The CDR3 DNA reads TGTGCCATCAGTGGTGTCCGAGAGGTCACCTACAATGAGCAGTTCTTC. Its protein product is CAISGVREVTYNEQFF.

The table lists this clone with a count of one. V and J are TRBV2 and TRBJ2-7; TRBD1 agrees at 9 bases. V was pared by 8 bases and J by 6 bases, with 5 bases of the junction left unmatched. The CDR3 spans 12 residues. Germline V gives CDR1 SNHLY, CDR2 FYNNEI. As DNA, the CDR3 is TGTGCCAGCGGATGGACAGGGGCCGAGCAGTACTTC. Amino acid sequence: CASGWTGAEQYF.

The V gene is TRBV28, the J gene TRBJ1-5; a weak D match, TRBD1 (6 bases). This CDR3 has 17 amino acids. Per the germline V gene, CDR1 is MDHEN and CDR2 is SYDVKM. Trimming stripped 4 bases from V and 5 bases from J, with 21 bases between. The CDR3 reads CASSSPADREGDQPQHF. The CDR3 nucleotides read TGTGCCAGCAGTTCCCCAGCGGACAGAGAAGGTGATCAGCCCCAGCATTTT.

This chain links TRBV28 with TRBJ2-1; D remains ambiguous. The CDR3 is made up of 13 amino acids. Germline V lookup: CDR1 MDHEN, CDR2 SYDVKM. The ends were cut back, 6 bases at V and 5 bases at J, with 11 bases in the middle. The CDR3 sequence: CASRPDRNNEQFF. The CDR3 nucleotides are TGTGCCAGCAGACCAGACCGGAACAATGAGCAGTTCTTC.

The chain combines TRBV7-2 with TRBJ1-4, with a weak D call TRBD1 (6 bases). The CDR3 loop spans 13 amino acids. Trimming cost V 5 bases and J 8 bases, with 12 bases left between them. From germline, CDR1 is SGHTA and CDR2 FQGNSA. The DNA of the CDR3 is TGTGCCAGCAGCAGGGGGGCTGGGGAAAAACTGTTTTTT. Protein product: CASSRGAGEKLFF.

This clone was recorded only once. The chain recombines TRBV11-2 with TRBJ2-1; 8 bases line up with TRBD2. Trimming took 5 bases from V and 3 from J; bases not matched to a gene: 3. CDR1 and CDR2 from the germline V gene are SGHAT and FQNNGV. The CDR3 spans 14 residues. CDR3 in DNA: TGTGCCAGCAGCCGTAGCGGGAACTACAATGAGCAGTTCTTC. It encodes CASSRSGNYNEQFF.

The J gene is TRBJ2-5, the V gene TRBV29-1; 9 nucleotides match TRBD1. V was pared by 5 bases and J by 5 bases, with 6 bases of the junction left unmatched. Looked up from germline, CDR1 is SQVTM and CDR2 is ANQGSEA. The CDR3 runs 13 residues. The CDR3 DNA follows: TGCAGCGTTTCAACAGGGGGCGGCGAGACCCAGTACTTC. It is translated as CSVSTGGGETQYF. The whole variable domain, filled in from reference TRBV29-1 and TRBJ2-5, reads SAVISQKPSRDICQRGTSLTIQCQVDSQVTMMFWYRQQPGQSLTLIATANQGSEATYESGFVIDKFPISRPNLTFSTLTVSNMSPEDSSIYLCSVSTGGGETQYFGPGTRLLVL.

This clone is a singleton in its sample. The V call is TRBV10-2, the J call TRBJ2-2; no definite D call. The CDR3 length is 11 residues. CDR1 is WSHSY and CDR2 is SAAADI in the germline V gene. Trimming cost V 5 bases and J 6 bases, with 4 bases left between them. The CDR3 is CASSYPGELFF. Written as DNA, the CDR3 is TGCGCCAGCAGTTATCCCGGGGAGCTGTTTTTT.

The gene calls are TRBV5-8 and TRBJ1-5, with 8 positions matching TRBD1. The CDR3 length is 14 residues. Germline lookup yields CDR1 SGHTS and CDR2 YDEGEE. Trimming cost V 4 bases and J 6 bases; bases outside gene matches: 6. The CDR3 DNA follows: TGTGCCAGCAGCATAAGGACAGGGCGTCAGCCCCAGCATTTT. This encodes CASSIRTGRQPQHF.

This chain links TRBV29-1 with TRBJ2-5; 8 nucleotides agree with TRBD2. J gave up 3 bases and V 2 bases, and 2 bases lay outside the gene matches. Germline assignment: CDR1 SQVTM and CDR2 ANQGSEA. CDR3 size: 13 residues. The CDR3 region is CSVERLAKETQYF. The CDR3 coding sequence is TGCAGCGTTGAAAGACTAGCGAAAGAGACCCAGTACTTC.

This chain uses TRBV14 with TRBJ2-7, with TRBD1 identical over 9 bases. This CDR3 is built from 16 residues. The germline gives CDR1 SGHDN, CDR2 FVKESK. V dropped 2 bases and J dropped 5; count of bases not matched to a gene: 10. The CDR3 coding sequence is TGTGCCAGCAGCCAAAAGTATGGGACAGGGTCCCACGAGCAGTACTTC. This translates into CASSQKYGTGSHEQYF.

The CDR3 region is CASSVGANSNLYNEQFF. CDR3 nucleotides: TGTGCCAGCAGCGTAGGCGCTAATTCGAATTTATACAATGAGCAGTTCTTC. This chain joins TRBV9 and TRBJ2-7, with no clear D. The last part of the DNA fits TRBJ2-1 better; the J call may be wrong. CDR3 length: 17 amino acids. Germline loops: CDR1 SGDLS, CDR2 YYNGEE.

The V gene is TRBV7-9, the J gene TRBJ2-3, with no clear D. V dropped 5 bases and J dropped 2 bases, with 11 bases sitting between them. Germline assignment: CDR1 SEHNR and CDR2 FQNEAQ (reference sequence). The CDR3 runs to 14 residues. The CDR3, as DNA: TGTGCCAGCAGCCCTTTACCCTACACAGATACGCAGTATTTT. Its translation: CASSPLPYTDTQYF.

This clone was seen once. The V call is TRBV6-4, the J call TRBJ2-3; 8 bases are a match to TRBD2. The V segment lost 6 bases and the J segment 0 bases; nucleotides outside the gene matches: 11. CDR3 size: 17 residues. Germline assignment: CDR1 MRHNA and CDR2 SNTAGT. CDR3 loop: CASSLFSGTSSTDTQYF. CDR3 nucleotides: TGTGCCAGCAGCCTTTTTAGCGGGACCTCTAGCACAGATACGCAGTATTTT.

Remarks on this clone: At the DNA level, this CDR3 is encoded by other sequences in the same sample as well. The chain couples TRBV9 to TRBJ1-1; D is undetermined. V lost 0 bases and J lost 2, with 8 bases in between. Per the germline V gene, CDR1 is SGDLS and CDR2 is YYNGEE. The CDR3 sequence is 14 residues long. The CDR3 region has the DNA TGTGCCAGCAGCGTAGGTGGGGTTAACACTGAAGCTTTCTTT. Residues: CASSVGGVNTEAFF.

The rearrangement uses TRBV7-9 and TRBJ1-1; D uncertain. Germline assignment: CDR1 SEHNR and CDR2 FQNEAQ (reference sequence). This CDR3 spans 16 amino acids. Deletions cut 1 base from V and 1 base from J, with 13 bases between. CDR3 region: CASSLVELGGNTEAFF. The CDR3 DNA follows: TGTGCCAGCAGCTTAGTAGAGTTGGGAGGGAACACTGAAGCTTTCTTT.

The genes are TRBV5-4 and TRBJ1-3, with TRBD1 matching over 7 bases. This CDR3 contains 16 residues. The J segment lost 0 bases and the V segment lost 3 bases, leaving 6 bases of the junction unmatched. Germline CDR1 SGHNT, CDR2 YYREEE (reference sequence). CDR3 residues: CASSWGGTDSGNTIYF. The CDR3 DNA follows: TGTGCCAGCAGCTGGGGAGGGACAGACTCTGGAAACACCATATATTTT.

The rearrangement uses TRBV28 and TRBJ1-5; TRBD1 might be the D (6 bases). The CDR3 totals 15 residues. Between the trimmed V and J ends, which lost 7 bases and 6 bases, there was a span of 19 bases. Germline lookup yields CDR1 MDHEN and CDR2 SYDVKM. DNA of the CDR3: TGTGCCAGCACCCACCAACAGGGCGTGCTTCAGCCCCAGCATTTT. Amino acid sequence: CASTHQQGVLQPQHF. The full variable domain, completed using reference TRBV28 and TRBJ1-5, is DVKVTQSSRYLVKRTGEKVFLECVQDMDHENMFWYRQDPGLGLRLIYFSYDVKMKEKGDIPEGYSVSREKKERFSLILESASTNQTSMYLCASTHQQGVLQPQHFGDGTRLSIL.

J is TRBJ2-3 and V is TRBV28; 10 bases map to TRBD2. Germline CDR1 is MDHEN and CDR2 is SYDVKM. The CDR3 consists of 15 residues. With 4 bases clipped from V and 1 base from J, the junction kept 2 bases outside the gene matches. The chain's CDR3 is CASSSGTSGTDTQYF. CDR3 in DNA: TGTGCCAGCAGTTCCGGGACTAGCGGCACAGATACGCAGTATTTT.

The chain joins TRBV29-1 to TRBJ2-1; D possibly matches TRBD1 or TRBD2 (6 bases each). Germline V gene sequence: CDR1 SQVTM, CDR2 ANQGSEA. V was shortened by 1 base and J by 0 bases, with 16 bases between the two germline ends. This CDR3 contains 17 residues. The CDR3 nucleotides read TGCAGCGTTGAAGGTGGTAGGGGGGTCAGCTCCTACAATGAGCAGTTCTTC. Translation gives CSVEGGRGVSSYNEQFF.

The genes are TRBV29-1 and TRBJ2-1, with D possibly being TRBD2 (5 bases). This CDR3 spans 14 amino acids. Germline lookup yields CDR1 SQVTM and CDR2 ANQGSEA. V was cut by 7 bases and J by 0 bases, with 13 bases left in between. As DNA, the CDR3 is TGCAGCGGGGAGACTTATAACTCCTACAATGAGCAGTTCTTC. Protein product: CSGETYNSYNEQFF.

A note on this clone: Distinct nucleotide sequences in the sample also encode this CDR3. The V call is TRBV6-5, the J call TRBJ2-7; D remains unclear. Germline V gene sequence: CDR1 MNHEY, CDR2 SVGAGI. Trimming took 2 bases from V and 3 from J, leaving 2 bases between them. This CDR3 contains 11 residues. This chain's CDR3 is CASSYDYEQYF. Written as DNA, the CDR3 is TGTGCCAGCAGTTACGACTACGAGCAGTACTTC.

This sequence joins TRBV29-1 and TRBJ2-3; 7 bases match TRBD2. Germline trimming cut 3 bases from V and 5 bases from J; bases unmatched to any gene: 8. CDR3 length: 14 residues. Germline-derived CDR1 and CDR2 are SQVTM and ANQGSEA. CDR3 in amino acids: CSVDAGARGDTQYF. CDR3 sequence (DNA): TGCAGCGTTGACGCGGGAGCGAGGGGAGATACGCAGTATTTT.

The chain carries TRBV5-5 and TRBJ2-7, with D maybe TRBD1 (5 bases). The germline V and J ends were trimmed by 1 base and 5 bases, with 13 bases remaining between them. The V gene's germline CDR1 is SGHKS and CDR2 YYEKEE (reference sequence). The CDR3 extends over 14 amino acids. CDR3 amino acids: CASSLILGAHEQYF. The CDR3 coding sequence is TGTGCCAGCAGCTTGATCCTAGGGGCCCACGAGCAGTACTTC.

This clone was detected once. The gene calls are TRBV2 and TRBJ2-2; TRBD2 might be the D (6 bases). This CDR3 has 15 residues. The germline gives CDR1 SNHLY, CDR2 FYNNEI. V was pared by 5 bases and J by 4 bases, with 14 bases between. This CDR3 is CASSSLMGGTGELFF. Written as DNA, the CDR3 is TGTGCCAGCAGTAGCCTAATGGGGGGCACCGGGGAGCTGTTTTTT.

This chain links TRBV6-1 with TRBJ2-3; D gene unclear. Germline-derived CDR1 and CDR2 are MNHNS and SASEGT. The CDR3 covers 14 residues. V was cut by 0 bases and J by 0 bases, with 4 bases left in between. CDR3 protein: CASSEAKSTDTQYF. The CDR3 DNA reads TGTGCCAGCAGTGAAGCGAAGAGCACAGATACGCAGTATTTT.

The rearrangement links TRBV4-1 to TRBJ1-3; D is possibly TRBD1 (6 bases). CDR3 length: 16 amino acids. Between the trimmed V and J ends, which lost 3 bases and 1 base, there was a span of 13 bases. Germline CDR1 is MGHRA and CDR2 is YSYEKL. CDR3 amino acids: CASSQEQGPSGNTIYF. In DNA form, the CDR3 reads TGCGCCAGCAGCCAGGAACAGGGCCCGTCTGGAAACACCATATATTTT.

This clone was seen a single time. The rearrangement uses TRBV6-5 and TRBJ2-1; 7 positions match TRBD1. Germline-derived CDR1 and CDR2 are MNHEY and SVGAGI. V shed 7 bases and J 10 bases; nucleotides not matched to a gene: 13. The CDR3 spans 14 residues. CDR3 protein: CASNRDSINAEQFF. In nucleotides, the CDR3 is TGTGCCAGCAACCGGGACAGTATCAATGCGGAGCAGTTCTTC.

The rearrangement uses TRBV29-1 and TRBJ1-2; no definite D call. V was cut by 7 bases and J by 4 bases, with 16 bases left in between. The CDR3 contains 13 residues. Per the germline V gene, CDR1 is SQVTM and CDR2 is ANQGSEA. CDR3 nucleotides: TGCAGCGCGGGCCGAGCGGCCTCCTATGGCTACACCTTC. The encoded protein is CSAGRAASYGYTF.